This T cell receptor beta chain stems from a study of Graves' ophthalmopathy and Graves' hyperthyroidism. For this clonotype: Its antigen is unknown.

This CDR3 is built from 14 residues. Germline CDR1 reads LGHNT; CDR2 reads FRNRAP. The junction had 6 bases not matched to a gene; V was cut back by 7 bases and J by 3 bases. Amplified TCR beta CDR3 regions were obtained using RNA transcripts as template. RT-PCR in the first round used HTBI primers; a second-round multiplex PCR followed. TCRdb itself ran the multiplex PCR reads through MiXCR, one entry per CDR3 protein. The repertoire holds more than 1,000,000 distinct CDR3 sequences, with approximately 35% as singletons. Study observations and caveats: For separating ophthalmopathy from stable hyperthyroidism, a 13-signature model gave about 90% sensitivity and 75% to 83% specificity.

If patients had other autoimmune diseases, uncontrolled infections, pregnancy or lactation, they were excluded. Sequenced material: peripheral blood or thyroid tissue (not recorded which). This sequence joins TRBV12-5 and TRBJ1-5; 7 bases match TRBD1. The source is an adult man with Graves' hyperthyroidism. CDR3 in DNA: TGTGCTAGTGCCTTGACAGGGCCCAATCAGCCCCAGCATTTT. This encodes CASALTGPNQPQHF.